The 26 T cell receptor beta chains in this list originate from one sample, sequenced in a study of T cell changes during pregnancy in multiple sclerosis. Measured with immunoSEQ multiplex PCR; TCRdb has only the in-frame clones, and not every one. This sample has approximately 39,000 clones; approximately 94% occur once, and the top ten carry roughly 0.4%. The sample was CD4+ T cells from peripheral blood mononuclear cells, taken in the second trimester of pregnancy. The receptor source for this set is a female donor with multiple sclerosis, enrolled in a pregnancy study.

J is TRBJ2-1 and V is TRBV2; 8 nucleotides match TRBD1. CDR1 is SNHLY and CDR2 is FYNNEI in the germline V gene. Germline trimming cut 4 bases from V and 5 bases from J; bases unmatched to any gene: 4. This CDR3 region has 14 residues. The CDR3 region has the DNA TGTGCCAGCAGTGCCAGGGGGCTGGACAATGAGCAGTTCTTC. It translates to CASSARGLDNEQFF.

This sequence joins TRBV27 and TRBJ2-7; tentatively, D is TRBD1 (5 bases). The CDR3 has 14 residues. V lost 7 bases to trimming and J lost 6 bases, with 19 bases between them. Germline lookup yields CDR1 MNHEY and CDR2 SMNVEV (reference sequence). DNA of the CDR3: TGTGCCAGCATTCAATACGGGCAGGGCGGCGAGCAGTACTTC. Protein: CASIQYGQGGEQYF.

V usage is TRBV7-6 and J usage is TRBJ2-2, with D uncertain. Germline V CDR1 and CDR2: SGHVS, FNYEAQ. This CDR3 region has 15 residues. Trimming took 0 bases from V and 0 from J, leaving 5 bases between them. The CDR3 region is CASSLAGSNTGELFF. The CDR3 bases are TGTGCCAGCAGCTTAGCGGGCTCGAACACCGGGGAGCTGTTTTTT. Full variable domain (missing parts from reference TRBV7-6 and TRBJ2-2): GAGVSQSPRYKVTKRGQDVALRCDPISGHVSLYWYRQALGQGPEFLTYFNYEAQQDKSGLPNDRFSAERPEGSISTLTIQRTEQRDSAMYRCASSLAGSNTGELFFGEGSRLTVL.

The table lists this clone with a few counts. The chain's CDR3 is CASSRVEGGRGTQYF. Written as DNA, the CDR3 is TGTGCCAGCAGCCGAGTAGAGGGCGGACGTGGGACCCAGTACTTC. The gene calls are TRBV7-9 and TRBJ2-5; weak D call: TRBD2 (5 bases). V gave up 5 bases and J gave up 7 bases, with 20 bases separating them. From germline, CDR1 is SEHNR and CDR2 FQNEAQ (reference sequence). The CDR3 consists of 15 residues.

This clone occurred once. V gene TRBV27 combines with J gene TRBJ1-1; 7 bases fit TRBD1. After removal of 5 bases from V and 6 bases from J, the junction contained 9 bases not matched to a gene. The CDR3 is made up of 14 amino acids. Germline values: CDR1 MNHEY, CDR2 SMNVEV (reference sequence). CDR3 sequence (DNA): TGTGCCAGCAGTAGACAGGGTGGGCGTCCTGAAGCTTTCTTT. Protein sequence: CASSRQGGRPEAFF.

V usage is TRBV6-5 and J usage is TRBJ1-2; 8 bases are a match to TRBD1. J lost 0 bases, V lost 4 bases, and 7 bases had no gene match. CDR1 and CDR2 from the germline V gene are MNHEY and SVGAGI. The CDR3 runs 16 residues. The CDR3 DNA is TGTGCCAGCAGTTCCGCCCGACAGGGGACTAACTATGGCTACACCTTC. Translating it yields CASSSARQGTNYGYTF.

The chain recombines TRBV5-4 with TRBJ1-1; no reliable D call. CDR1 and CDR2 from the germline V gene are SGHNT and YYREEE (reference sequence). Trimming shortened V by 0 bases and J by 6 bases, and 9 bases separated the two germline ends. The CDR3 runs 13 residues. The CDR3 spells CASSLASPAEAFF. The CDR3 DNA reads TGTGCCAGCAGCTTGGCTTCCCCGGCTGAAGCTTTCTTT.

The rearrangement joins TRBV6-1 to TRBJ2-1, with 9 nucleotides matching TRBD2. CDR3 length: 17 amino acids. With 4 bases clipped from V and 7 bases from J, the junction kept 14 bases outside the gene matches. The germline gives CDR1 MNHNS, CDR2 SASEGT. The CDR3 region is CASSGVTSGTGRNEQFF. The CDR3, as DNA: TGTGCCAGCAGTGGGGTGACTAGCGGTACGGGTAGAAATGAGCAGTTCTTC.

This clone was recorded a few times. The CDR3 sequence: CASSYQRSSYEQYF. CDR3 DNA sequence: TGTGCCAGCAGTTACCAGAGGAGCTCCTACGAGCAGTACTTC. V and J are TRBV6-5 and TRBJ2-7; D uncertain. The CDR3 runs 14 residues. Germline assignment: CDR1 MNHEY and CDR2 SVGAGI. V was clipped by 2 bases and J by 0 bases, with 8 bases between them.

The gene calls are TRBV5-4 and TRBJ2-5, with 7 bases matching TRBD2. This CDR3 is built from 13 residues. V was pared by 2 bases and J by 3 bases, with 1 base of the junction left unmatched. In germline, CDR1 is SGHNT, CDR2 YYREEE (reference sequence). Here the CDR3 DNA reads TGTGCCAGCAGCTTCGGACTAGAAGAGACCCAGTACTTC. This encodes CASSFGLEETQYF.

This clone has only one observation. The J gene is TRBJ2-3, the V gene TRBV5-1, with TRBD1 as a possible D gene (6 bases). CDR1 is SGHRS and CDR2 is YFSETQ in the germline V gene. The CDR3 is 13 residues long. V dropped 2 bases and J dropped 4 bases, with 8 bases sitting between them. In DNA, the CDR3 is TGCGCCAGCAGCTTAAGGGGGTCAGATACGCAGTATTTT. Amino acids: CASSLRGSDTQYF.

The V gene is TRBV5-1, the J gene TRBJ2-2, with unresolved D. The CDR3 runs to 15 residues. V was shortened by 0 bases and J by 1 base, with 7 bases between the two germline ends. Germline values: CDR1 SGHRS, CDR2 YFSETQ. CDR3 DNA sequence: TGCGCCAGCAGCTTGGACCCGGTGAACACCGGGGAGCTGTTTTTT. Translation: CASSLDPVNTGELFF.

The rearrangement uses TRBV29-1 and TRBJ2-3; TRBD2 matches at 7 bases. Losses at the gene ends were 7 bases for V and 2 bases for J; bases not matched to a gene: 9. Germline V gives CDR1 SQVTM, CDR2 ANQGSEA. The CDR3 consists of 14 residues. DNA for the CDR3: TGCAGCGCTCGGAGCGGGGATAACACAGATACGCAGTATTTT. Amino acid sequence: CSARSGDNTDTQYF.

As to this clone: An end of the junction does not agree with germline; a read error may underlie this. V gene TRBV18 combines with J gene TRBJ1-1; 9 nucleotides align to TRBD1. CDR1 KGHSH and CDR2 LQKENI come from the germline V gene. The CDR3 consists of 14 residues. This CDR3 reads CASSPGTGNSEAFF. The CDR3, as DNA: TGTGCCAGCTCACCCGGGACAGGGAACTCTGAAGCTTTCTTT.

CDR3 protein: CASSWGQGSQETQYF. The DNA of the CDR3 is TGCGCCAGCAGCTGGGGACAGGGTTCCCAAGAGACCCAGTACTTC. The J gene is TRBJ2-5, the V gene TRBV5-1; the match to TRBD1 covers 9 bases. The junction had 4 bases not matched to a gene; V was cut back by 3 bases and J by 1 base. Looked up from germline, CDR1 is SGHRS and CDR2 is YFSETQ. The CDR3 runs to 15 residues.

This chain connects TRBV5-5 to TRBJ2-7; D may be TRBD1 (5 bases). Trimming removed 4 bases at V and 1 base at J, with 15 bases between. The CDR3 consists of 15 residues. In germline, CDR1 is SGHKS, CDR2 YYEKEE (reference sequence). CDR3 bases: TGTGCCAGCAGCGTGATAAGCAGGGCGTCCTACGAGCAGTACTTC. It yields the protein CASSVISRASYEQYF.

This chain connects TRBV5-4 to TRBJ1-2, with 9 bases that match TRBD1. The germline gives CDR1 SGHNT, CDR2 YYREEE (reference sequence). This CDR3 region has 15 residues. Trimming removed 1 base from V and 5 bases from J; junction bases left unmatched: 6. CDR3 amino acids: CASSLPGQGSYGYTF. The CDR3 nucleotides are TGTGCCAGCAGCTTGCCTGGACAGGGGTCTTATGGCTACACCTTC.

The chain employs TRBV19 and TRBJ1-5; D may be TRBD1 (6 bases). CDR1 LNHDA and CDR2 SQIVND come from the germline V gene (reference sequence). The V end was cut by 1 base, the J end by 4 bases, with 11 bases between. This CDR3 region has 15 residues. The CDR3 DNA reads as TGTGCCAGTAGTATAGCAGGCAGGGGTAATCAGCCCCAGCATTTT. Translated, it gives CASSIAGRGNQPQHF.

V and J are TRBV19 and TRBJ2-3; the D gene is possibly TRBD2 (6 bases). V was pared by 8 bases and J by 5 bases, with 8 bases between. The CDR3 contains 11 residues. The germline CDR1 and CDR2 sequences are LNHDA and SQIVND (reference sequence). The CDR3 reads CASGSGDTQYF. Here the CDR3 DNA reads TGTGCCAGTGGTAGCGGAGATACGCAGTATTTT.

The chain links TRBV2 to TRBJ2-1, with 9 nucleotides matching TRBD1. Germline trimming cut 7 bases from V and 5 bases from J; bases unmatched to any gene: 12. Germline lookup yields CDR1 SNHLY and CDR2 FYNNEI. The CDR3 has 16 residues. CDR3 sequence reads: CASTPYGQGRDNEQFF. The CDR3 bases are TGTGCCAGCACCCCGTATGGACAGGGGAGGGACAATGAGCAGTTCTTC.

The J gene is TRBJ1-5, the V gene TRBV28; a weak D match, TRBD1 (6 bases). This CDR3 spans 15 amino acids. Germline V CDR1 and CDR2: MDHEN, SYDVKM. V was shortened by 5 bases and J by 1 base, with 12 bases between the two germline ends. The DNA of the CDR3 is TGTGCCAGCAGTCCAACAGGGCCGAGCAATCAGCCCCAGCATTTT. This sequence encodes CASSPTGPSNQPQHF.

The chain recombines TRBV18 with TRBJ1-2; TRBD1 is a possible D gene (6 bases). The CDR3 has 15 residues. Trimming cost V 3 bases and J 8 bases, with 19 bases left between them. Looked up from germline, CDR1 is KGHSH and CDR2 is LQKENI. DNA for the CDR3: TGTGCCAGCTCACCGGTTCAAGGGGGTTCGAGGGGCTACACCTTC. This gives the protein CASSPVQGGSRGYTF.

The rearrangement links TRBV5-1 to TRBJ2-5; a weak D match, TRBD2 (6 bases). The CDR3 is made up of 14 amino acids. V was cut by 5 bases and J by 2 bases, with 13 bases left in between. Germline CDR1 is SGHRS and CDR2 is YFSETQ. CDR3 amino acids: CASRLSGTQETQYF. CDR3 nucleotides: TGCGCCAGCAGGTTGTCCGGGACTCAAGAGACCCAGTACTTC.

The V call is TRBV7-3, the J call TRBJ1-6; D is undetermined. The germline V gene has CDR1 SGHTA and CDR2 FQGTGA. V was clipped by 5 bases and J by 5 bases, with 13 bases between them. The CDR3 is 15 residues long. CDR3: CASSQRSGDNSPLHF. The CDR3 coding sequence is TGTGCCAGCAGCCAACGCTCCGGGGATAATTCACCCCTCCACTTT.

This chain joins TRBV5-4 and TRBJ2-5, with 10 bases matching TRBD2. Germline lookup yields CDR1 SGHNT and CDR2 YYREEE (reference sequence). With V trimmed by 0 bases and J by 1 base, 3 bases remained unmatched. This CDR3 spans 16 amino acids. The CDR3: CASSLEGLAVQETQYF. The CDR3 nucleotides are TGTGCCAGCAGCTTGGAAGGACTAGCGGTCCAAGAGACCCAGTACTTC.

V usage is TRBV5-1 and J usage is TRBJ1-2; 8 bases map to TRBD1. Germline CDR1 and CDR2: SGHRS and YFSETQ. The CDR3 loop spans 14 amino acids. V shed 0 bases, J shed 4 bases, and the junction held 2 bases outside the gene matches. DNA of the CDR3: TGCGCCAGCAGCTTGGGGACAGGGACCTATGGCTACACCTTC. As protein: CASSLGTGTYGYTF.